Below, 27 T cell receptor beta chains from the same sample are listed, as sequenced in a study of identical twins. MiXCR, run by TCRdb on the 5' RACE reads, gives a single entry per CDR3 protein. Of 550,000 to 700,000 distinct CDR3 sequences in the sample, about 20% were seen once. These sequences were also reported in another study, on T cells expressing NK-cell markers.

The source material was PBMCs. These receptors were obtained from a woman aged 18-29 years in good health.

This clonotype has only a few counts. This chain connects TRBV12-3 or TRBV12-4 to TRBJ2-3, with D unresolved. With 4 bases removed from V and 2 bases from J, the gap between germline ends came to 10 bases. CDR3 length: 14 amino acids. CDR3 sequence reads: CASSSAIYTDTQYF. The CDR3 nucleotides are TGTGCCAGCAGTTCCGCGATCTACACAGATACGCAGTATTTT.

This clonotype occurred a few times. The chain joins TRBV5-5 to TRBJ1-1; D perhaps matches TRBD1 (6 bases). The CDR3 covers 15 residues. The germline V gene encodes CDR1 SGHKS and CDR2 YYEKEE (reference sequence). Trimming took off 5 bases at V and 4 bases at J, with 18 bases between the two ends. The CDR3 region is CASRPPRGLSTEAFF. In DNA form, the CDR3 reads TGTGCCAGCAGGCCTCCCCGGGGGCTTAGCACTGAAGCTTTCTTT.

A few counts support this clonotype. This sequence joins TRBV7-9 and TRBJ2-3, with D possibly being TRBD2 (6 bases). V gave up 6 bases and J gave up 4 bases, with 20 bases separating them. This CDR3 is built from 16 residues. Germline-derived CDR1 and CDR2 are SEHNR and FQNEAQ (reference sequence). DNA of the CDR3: TGTGCCAGCAGTCCTCCCGGGACTGCCTCCGCAGATACGCAGTATTTT. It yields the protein CASSPPGTASADTQYF.

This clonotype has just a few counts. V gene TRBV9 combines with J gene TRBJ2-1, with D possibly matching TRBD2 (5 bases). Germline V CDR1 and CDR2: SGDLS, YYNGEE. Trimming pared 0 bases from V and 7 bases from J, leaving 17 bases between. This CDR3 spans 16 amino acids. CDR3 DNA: TGTGCCAGCAGCGTAGCGGTCGGGCTAGCTGCGAATGAGCAGTTCTTC. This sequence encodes CASSVAVGLAANEQFF.

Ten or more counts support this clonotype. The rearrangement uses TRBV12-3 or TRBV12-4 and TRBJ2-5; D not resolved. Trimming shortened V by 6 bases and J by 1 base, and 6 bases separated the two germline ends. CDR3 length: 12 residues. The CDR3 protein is CASRIAQETQYF. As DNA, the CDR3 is TGTGCCAGCAGAATTGCCCAAGAGACCCAGTACTTC.

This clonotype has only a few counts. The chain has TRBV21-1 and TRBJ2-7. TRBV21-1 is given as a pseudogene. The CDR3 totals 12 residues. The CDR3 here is CASGPDFYEQYF. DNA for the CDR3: TGTGCCAGCGGACCGGATTTCTACGAGCAGTACTTC.

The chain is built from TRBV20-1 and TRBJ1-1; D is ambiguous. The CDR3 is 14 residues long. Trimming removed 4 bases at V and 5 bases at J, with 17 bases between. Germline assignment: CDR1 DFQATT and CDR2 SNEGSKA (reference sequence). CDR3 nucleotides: TGCAGTGCTACCCTAGGGCTACACAGTACTGAAGCTTTCTTT. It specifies CSATLGLHSTEAFF.

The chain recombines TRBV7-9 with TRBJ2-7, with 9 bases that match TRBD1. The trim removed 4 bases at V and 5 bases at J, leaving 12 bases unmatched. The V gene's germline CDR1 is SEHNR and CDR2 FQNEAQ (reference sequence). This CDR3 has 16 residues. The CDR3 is CASSSGQGMVGNEQYF. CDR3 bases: TGTGCCAGCAGCTCGGGACAGGGAATGGTAGGAAACGAGCAGTACTTC. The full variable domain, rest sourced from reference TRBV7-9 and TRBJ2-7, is DTGVSQNPRHKITKRGQNVTFRCDPISEHNRLYWYRQTLGQGPEFLTYFQNEAQLEKSRLLSDRFSAERPKGSFSTLEIQRTEQGDSAMYLCASSSGQGMVGNEQYFGPGTRLTVT.

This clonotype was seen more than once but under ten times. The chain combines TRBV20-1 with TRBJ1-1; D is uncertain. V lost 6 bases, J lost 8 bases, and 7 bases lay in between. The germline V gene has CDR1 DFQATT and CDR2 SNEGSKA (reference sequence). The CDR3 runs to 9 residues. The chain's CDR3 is CSALGEAFF. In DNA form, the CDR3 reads TGCAGTGCCCTCGGAGAAGCTTTCTTT.

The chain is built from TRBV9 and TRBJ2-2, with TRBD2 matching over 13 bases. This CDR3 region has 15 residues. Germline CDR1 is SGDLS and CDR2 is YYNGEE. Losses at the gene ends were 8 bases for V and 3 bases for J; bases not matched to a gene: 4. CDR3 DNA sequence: TGTGCCAGTGGACTAGCGGGAGTTGACACCGGGGAGCTGTTTTTT. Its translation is CASGLAGVDTGELFF.

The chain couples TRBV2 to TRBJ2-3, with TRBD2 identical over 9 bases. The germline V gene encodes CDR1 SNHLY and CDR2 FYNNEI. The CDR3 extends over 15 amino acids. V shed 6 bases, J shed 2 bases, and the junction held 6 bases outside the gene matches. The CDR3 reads CASRVTSGITDTQYF. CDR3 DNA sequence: TGTGCCAGCAGGGTGACTAGCGGAATCACAGATACGCAGTATTTT.

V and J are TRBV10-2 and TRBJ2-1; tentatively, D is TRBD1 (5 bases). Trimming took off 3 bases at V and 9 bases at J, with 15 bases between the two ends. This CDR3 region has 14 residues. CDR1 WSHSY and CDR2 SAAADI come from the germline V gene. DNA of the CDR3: TGCGCCAGCAGTGAAACGAAGGGGCAGGGTGAGCAGTTCTTC. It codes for CASSETKGQGEQFF.

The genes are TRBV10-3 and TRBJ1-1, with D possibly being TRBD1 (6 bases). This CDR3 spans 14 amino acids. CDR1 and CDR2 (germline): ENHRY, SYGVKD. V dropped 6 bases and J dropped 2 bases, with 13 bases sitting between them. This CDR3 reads CAIRTDRVNTEAFF. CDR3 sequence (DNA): TGTGCCATCAGGACGGACAGAGTTAACACTGAAGCTTTCTTT.

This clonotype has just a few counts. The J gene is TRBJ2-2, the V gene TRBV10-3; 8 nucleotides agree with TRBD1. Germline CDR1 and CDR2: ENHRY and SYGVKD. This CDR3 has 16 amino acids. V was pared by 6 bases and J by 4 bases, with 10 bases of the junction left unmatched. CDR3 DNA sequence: TGTGCCATCAGAAAACTTCAGGGGGCGAGCACCGGGGAGCTGTTTTTT. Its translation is CAIRKLQGASTGELFF.

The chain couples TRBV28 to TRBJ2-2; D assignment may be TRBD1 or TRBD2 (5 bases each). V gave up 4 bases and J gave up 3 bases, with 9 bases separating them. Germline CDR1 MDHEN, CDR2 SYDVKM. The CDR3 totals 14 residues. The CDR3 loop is CASSSPGHTGELFF. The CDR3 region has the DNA TGTGCCAGCAGTTCCCCGGGGCACACCGGGGAGCTGTTTTTT.

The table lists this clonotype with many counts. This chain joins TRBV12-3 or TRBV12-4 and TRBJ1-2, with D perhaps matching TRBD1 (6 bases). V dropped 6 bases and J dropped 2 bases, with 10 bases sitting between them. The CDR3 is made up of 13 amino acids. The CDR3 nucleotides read TGTGCCAGCAGCCGGACAGCAAACTATGGCTACACCTTC. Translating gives CASSRTANYGYTF.

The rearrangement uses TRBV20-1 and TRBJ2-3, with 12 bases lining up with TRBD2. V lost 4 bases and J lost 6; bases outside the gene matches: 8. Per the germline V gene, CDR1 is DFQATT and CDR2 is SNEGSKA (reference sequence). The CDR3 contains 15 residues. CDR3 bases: TGCAGTGCTACAAGGACTAGCGGGATTCGTGATACGCAGTATTTT. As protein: CSATRTSGIRDTQYF.

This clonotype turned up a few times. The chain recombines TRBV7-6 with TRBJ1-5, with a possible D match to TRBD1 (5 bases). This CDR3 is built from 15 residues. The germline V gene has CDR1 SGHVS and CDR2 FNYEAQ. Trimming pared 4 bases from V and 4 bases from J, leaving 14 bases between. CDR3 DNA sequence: TGTGCCAGCAGCTGGGGAAAGGGACCGAATCAGCCCCAGCATTTT. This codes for CASSWGKGPNQPQHF.

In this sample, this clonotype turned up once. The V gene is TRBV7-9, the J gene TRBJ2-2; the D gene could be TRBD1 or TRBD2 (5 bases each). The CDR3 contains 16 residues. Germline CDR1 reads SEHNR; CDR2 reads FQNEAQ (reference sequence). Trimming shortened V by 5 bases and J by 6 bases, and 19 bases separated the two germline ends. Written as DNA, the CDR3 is TGTGCCAGCAGCACCTCGACCGGGCGAGGGGCCGGGGAGCTGTTTTTT. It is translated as CASSTSTGRGAGELFF.

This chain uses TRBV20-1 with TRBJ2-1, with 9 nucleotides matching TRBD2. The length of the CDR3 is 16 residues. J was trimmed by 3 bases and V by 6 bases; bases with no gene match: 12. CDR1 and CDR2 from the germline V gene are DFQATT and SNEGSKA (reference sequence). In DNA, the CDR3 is TGCAGTGCCCTCCTTCGCCGGACTAGCGACTACAATGAGCAGTTCTTC. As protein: CSALLRRTSDYNEQFF.

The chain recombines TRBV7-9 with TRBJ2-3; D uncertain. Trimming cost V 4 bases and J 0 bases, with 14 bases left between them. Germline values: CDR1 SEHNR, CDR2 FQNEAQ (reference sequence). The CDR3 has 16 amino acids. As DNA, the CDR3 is TGTGCCAGCAGCTACGCTTCTGGTAGCAGCACAGATACGCAGTATTTT. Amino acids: CASSYASGSSTDTQYF.

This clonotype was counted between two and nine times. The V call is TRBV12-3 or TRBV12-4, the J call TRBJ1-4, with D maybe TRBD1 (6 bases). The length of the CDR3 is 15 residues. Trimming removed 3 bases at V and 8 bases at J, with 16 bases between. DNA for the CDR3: TGTGCCAGCAGTTTTCCCAGGGGCGGTGGGGAAAAACTGTTTTTT. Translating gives CASSFPRGGGEKLFF.

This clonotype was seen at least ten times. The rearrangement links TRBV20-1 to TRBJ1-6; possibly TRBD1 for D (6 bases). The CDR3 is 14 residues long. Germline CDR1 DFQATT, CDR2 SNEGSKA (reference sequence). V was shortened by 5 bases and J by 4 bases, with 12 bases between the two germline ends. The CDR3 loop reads CSARPTGYNSPLHF. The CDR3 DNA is TGCAGTGCTCGACCCACAGGGTATAATTCACCCCTCCACTTT.

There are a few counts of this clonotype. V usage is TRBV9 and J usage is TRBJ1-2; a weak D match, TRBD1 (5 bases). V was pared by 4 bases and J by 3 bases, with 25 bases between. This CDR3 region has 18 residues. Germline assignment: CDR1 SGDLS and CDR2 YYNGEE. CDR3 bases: TGTGCCAGCAGCTTCTCAGGGATAAGGGAATCGGAGTACTATGGCTACACCTTC. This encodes CASSFSGIRESEYYGYTF.

DNA for the CDR3: TGTGCCAGCAGCCAACTGACAGCCCCGAACTATGGCTACACCTTC. The encoded protein is CASSQLTAPNYGYTF. The chain combines TRBV7-9 with TRBJ1-2; D possibly corresponds to TRBD1 (5 bases). The length of the CDR3 is 15 residues. V lost 5 bases and J 2 bases, leaving 15 bases between the germline ends. Germline V gene data show CDR1 as SEHNR and CDR2 as FQNEAQ (reference sequence).

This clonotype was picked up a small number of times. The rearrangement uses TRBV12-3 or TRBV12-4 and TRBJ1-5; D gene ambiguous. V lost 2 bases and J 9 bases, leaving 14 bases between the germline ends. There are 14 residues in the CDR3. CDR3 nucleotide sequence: TGTGCCAGCAGTTTAAGGTTCCAATCAACGCCCCAGCATTTT. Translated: CASSLRFQSTPQHF.

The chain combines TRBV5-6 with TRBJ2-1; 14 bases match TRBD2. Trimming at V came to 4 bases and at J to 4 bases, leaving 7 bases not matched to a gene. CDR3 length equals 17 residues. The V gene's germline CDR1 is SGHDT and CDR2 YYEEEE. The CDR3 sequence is CASSPRLAGGVYNEQFF. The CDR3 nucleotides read TGTGCCAGCAGCCCCCGACTAGCGGGAGGGGTATACAATGAGCAGTTCTTC.